The rows below give T cell receptor beta chains drawn from one sample of a study of CD8 T cells in Susac syndrome. MiXCR, applied by TCRdb to the immunoSEQ multiplex PCR reads, yields one record per CDR3 protein. The repertoire includes around 140,000 distinct CDR3 sequences, roughly 94% of them detected once, and roughly 0.15% sits in the top ten. The sequencing input was CD4+ T cells from PBMCs. The receptors were gathered from a human donor with Susac syndrome. The CDR3 runs from the conserved cysteine through the conserved F or W. Each record gives: V gene, J gene, CDR3 length, D gene, CDR3 DNA, CDR3 protein. The D gene is left open where the match is weak.

TRBV20-1	TRBJ2-7	12	-	TGCAGTGCTCCCCGTGGGTCGTACGAGCAGTACTTC	CSAPRGSYEQYF
TRBV7-9	TRBJ1-4	14	TRBD1	TGTGCCAGCAGCCCGGACAGGTTTAATGAAAAACTGTTTTTT	CASSPDRFNEKLFF
TRBV19	TRBJ1-2	13	-	TGTGCCAGTAGTCCCGACGGGACCTATGGCTACACCTTC	CASSPDGTYGYTF
TRBV19	TRBJ2-1	14	TRBD1	TGTGCCAGTGTCCGGGACAGCTCCTACAATGAGCAGTTCTTC	CASVRDSSYNEQFF
TRBV30	TRBJ1-5	15	-	TGTGCCTGGAGTAGAGGAAGTTATAGCAATCAGCCCCAGCATTTT	CAWSRGSYSNQPQHF
TRBV6-5	TRBJ1-1	15	-	TGTGCCAGCGGGCCTGCGGGGACAAGAGGCACTGAAGCTTTCTTT	CASGPAGTRGTEAFF
TRBV12-3/TRBV12-4	TRBJ2-3	12	-	TGTGCCAGCAGTTTGACAGTCGATACGCAGTATTTT	CASSLTVDTQYF
TRBV20-1	TRBJ1-2	16	-	TGCAGTGCTAGAAACCTAGACCTCACAGGGAACTATGGCTACACCTTC	CSARNLDLTGNYGYTF
TRBV6-4	TRBJ2-3	14	-	TGTGCCAGCAGCACGGGGAGTAGCACAGATACGCAGTATTTT	CASSTGSSTDTQYF
TRBV14	TRBJ1-5	11	-	TGTGCCAGCAGCCTATATCAGCCCCAGCATTTT	CASSLYQPQHF